These 16 T cell receptor beta chains came from one sample sequenced in a study of identical twins' blood T cells. TCRdb itself ran the 5' RACE reads through MiXCR, one entry per CDR3 protein. This table has fewer than 450,000 distinct CDR3 sequences, about 28% appearing once. Sequenced input: PBMCs. All receptors come from a woman aged 18 to 50 in good health.

The CDR3 here is CASSLYTTGFSSPLHF. CDR3 DNA: TGTGCCAGCAGTCTCTATACAACAGGTTTCAGTTCACCCCTCCACTTT. The rearrangement joins TRBV12-3 or TRBV12-4 to TRBJ1-6; weak D call: TRBD1 (5 bases). Trimming left V 5 bases short and J 9 bases short, with 20 bases between. CDR3 length: 16 residues.

The J gene is TRBJ1-1, the V gene TRBV20-1; D perhaps matches TRBD1 (5 bases). There are 13 residues in the CDR3. In germline, CDR1 is DFQATT, CDR2 SNEGSKA (reference sequence). The ends were cut back, 3 bases at V and 1 base at J, with 9 bases in the middle. CDR3 in amino acids: CSARIGGNTEAFF. CDR3 DNA sequence: TGCAGTGCTAGGATTGGGGGGAACACTGAAGCTTTCTTT.

J is TRBJ1-2 and V is TRBV5-1; 7 nucleotides align to TRBD1. CDR1 SGHRS and CDR2 YFSETQ come from the germline V gene. This CDR3 has 13 amino acids. V shed 5 bases and J 3 bases; nucleotides not matched to a gene: 4. The CDR3 nucleotides read TGCGCCAGCAGTTACGGACAGGACTATGGCTACACCTTC. This encodes CASSYGQDYGYTF. Looking up the rest from reference TRBV5-1 and TRBJ1-2 gives the full variable domain: KAGVTQTPRYLIKTRGQQVTLSCSPISGHRSVSWYQQTPGQGLQFLFEYFSETQRNKGNFPGRFSGRQFSNSRSEMNVSTLELGDSALYLCASSYGQDYGYTFGSGTRLTVV.

Many counts were recorded for this clonotype. Here the CDR3 reads CASSQARGANYGYTF. For the CDR3, the DNA is TGTGCCAGCAGCCAAGCAAGGGGCGCTAACTATGGCTACACCTTC. V and J are TRBV3-1 and TRBJ1-2, with D perhaps matching TRBD1 (5 bases). The CDR3 sequence is 15 residues long. Germline assignment: CDR1 LGHDT and CDR2 YNNKEL (reference sequence). V was cut by 1 base and J by 0 bases, with 9 bases left in between. Full variable domain (outside the CDR3, taken from reference TRBV3-1 and TRBJ1-2): DTAVSQTPKYLVTQMGNDKSIKCEQNLGHDTMYWYKQDSKKFLKIMFSYNNKELIINETVPNRFSPKSPDKAHLNLHINSLELGDSAVYFCASSQARGANYGYTFGSGTRLTVV.

This clonotype was recorded many times. The rearrangement links TRBV12-3 or TRBV12-4 to TRBJ1-1; maybe TRBD1 (5 bases). This CDR3 comprises 13 residues. Deletions cut 6 bases from V and 8 bases from J, with 16 bases between. CDR3 loop: CASSFGANREAFF. CDR3 DNA: TGTGCCAGCAGCTTTGGGGCGAACCGGGAAGCTTTCTTT.

Ten or more counts support this clonotype. The rearrangement joins TRBV6-5 to TRBJ1-3; 7 bases match TRBD1. Germline V gene lookup returns CDR1 MNHEY and CDR2 SVGAGI. The V and J ends lost 5 bases and 0 bases, in that order; junction bases with no gene match: 7. CDR3 length: 16 residues. The chain's CDR3 is CASSRGQKSSGNTIYF. CDR3 in DNA: TGTGCCAGCAGTCGGGGACAGAAGAGCTCTGGAAACACCATATATTTT.

This clonotype was detected a few times. The CDR3 loop reads CASGRTIRSYNEQFF. The CDR3 DNA follows: TGTGCCAGCGGCCGAACCATCCGCTCCTACAATGAGCAGTTCTTC. The rearrangement links TRBV7-4 to TRBJ2-1; D is undetermined. CDR1 and CDR2 from the germline V gene are SGHVT and SQSDAQ. CDR3 length equals 15 residues. Trimming cost V 8 bases and J 0 bases, with 14 bases left between them.

Details on this clonotype: A much bigger clone sits one base away, suggesting this may be a read error. The DNA for the CDR3 is TGTGCCAGCAGGTCAGGGGACTATGGCTACACCTTC. It codes for CASRSGDYGYTF. The V and J genes are TRBV6-1 and TRBJ1-2, with D maybe TRBD1 (6 bases). V lost 6 bases and J 3 bases, leaving 8 bases between the germline ends. Germline V gene lookup returns CDR1 MNHNS and CDR2 SASEGT. CDR3 length: 12 amino acids.

The chain joins TRBV14 to TRBJ1-5; D possibly corresponds to TRBD1 (6 bases). Trimming took off 4 bases at V and 1 base at J, with 17 bases between the two ends. Germline V gene sequence: CDR1 SGHDN, CDR2 FVKESK. This CDR3 is 17 amino acids long. Here the CDR3 reads CASSLRPGGKSNQPQHF. CDR3 in DNA: TGTGCCAGCAGCCTAAGGCCGGGGGGCAAGAGCAATCAGCCCCAGCATTTT.

Of note for this clonotype: Being one base from a much bigger clone, this may be a read error. The chain carries TRBV18 and TRBJ2-5; D is uncertain. CDR3 length: 12 residues. Germline assignment: CDR1 KGHSH and CDR2 LQKENI. The CDR3 nucleotides are TGTGCCAGCCCACCATCCTTGGAGACCCAGTACTTC. This sequence encodes CASPPSLETQYF.

Comment on this clonotype: One end of the junction varies from germline; a read error may be responsible. The chain uses TRBV4-3 and TRBJ2-2; D possibly corresponds to TRBD1 (5 bases). The CDR3 is 15 residues long. The germline V gene has CDR1 LGHNA and CDR2 YSLEER. For the CDR3, the DNA is TGCGCCAGCAACCAAGTCGGGCAGGGCACCGGGGAGCTGTTTTTT. It codes for CASNQVGQGTGELFF.

This rearrangement joins TRBV10-1 to TRBJ2-7; TRBD1 might be the D (5 bases). The germline V and J ends were trimmed by 0 bases and 0 bases, with 9 bases remaining between them. The CDR3 runs to 15 residues. CDR1 and CDR2 from the germline V gene are WNHNN and SYGVQD (reference sequence). The CDR3 here is CASSESDRTSYEQYF. CDR3 DNA: TGCGCCAGCAGTGAGTCTGACAGAACCTCCTACGAGCAGTACTTC.

This clonotype was observed a few times. The chain links TRBV11-3 to TRBJ1-3; unclear D gene. Germline V gene data show CDR1 as SGHNT and CDR2 as YENEEA. The ends were cut back, 7 bases at V and 0 bases at J, with 10 bases in the middle. The CDR3 is 14 residues long. CDR3 sequence: CASNFGFSGNTIYF. CDR3 bases: TGTGCCAGCAACTTTGGATTCTCTGGAAACACCATATATTTT.

The rearrangement links TRBV6-5 to TRBJ1-4; possibly TRBD1 for D (6 bases). The CDR3 runs 15 residues. The germline V gene has CDR1 MNHEY and CDR2 SVGAGI. Trimming stripped 4 bases from V and 8 bases from J, with 17 bases between. CDR3 residues: CASSWGAGEEEKLFF. The CDR3 coding sequence is TGTGCCAGCAGTTGGGGGGCAGGGGAGGAAGAAAAACTGTTTTTT.

This clonotype appeared many times. The rearrangement joins TRBV20-1 to TRBJ1-1; D is unresolved. The germline gives CDR1 DFQATT, CDR2 SNEGSKA (reference sequence). V dropped 7 bases and J dropped 0 bases, with 15 bases sitting between them. The CDR3 is made up of 14 amino acids. The DNA for the CDR3 is TGCAGTGTGGGAGCAGGTACGATGAACACTGAAGCTTTCTTT. It translates to CSVGAGTMNTEAFF.

This clonotype turned up a few times. V and J are TRBV29-1 and TRBJ2-7; 7 bases match TRBD1. There are 13 residues in the CDR3. The trim removed 0 bases at V and 5 bases at J, leaving 4 bases unmatched. Germline V gene data show CDR1 as SQVTM and CDR2 as ANQGSEA. CDR3 DNA: TGCAGCGTTGAAGACCCGGGACAGCACGAGCAGTACTTC. It is translated as CSVEDPGQHEQYF.